The next 5 T cell receptor beta chains were all read from a single sample in a study of cytomegalovirus exposure and HLA in healthy donors. Amplification used 60 Vbeta primers and 13 Jbeta primers. The assay was immunoSEQ multiplex PCR, and TCRdb's table has in-frame clones only and misses some. The sample carries about 170,000 clones, 80% recorded once. The sample comprised PBMCs. These receptors were collected from a man aged 25-45 years in good health and CMV-seropositive.

As DNA, the CDR3 is TGTGCCAGCAGCTCCCGGGACTATACAGATACGCAGTATTTT. Residues: CASSSRDYTDTQYF. The rearrangement links TRBV9 to TRBJ2-3, with 7 bases that match TRBD2. The CDR3 has 14 amino acids. V shed 4 bases, J shed 3 bases, and the junction held 5 bases outside the gene matches. Per the germline V gene, CDR1 is SGDLS and CDR2 is YYNGEE.

The chain couples TRBV5-6 to TRBJ1-2; no definite D call. CDR1 and CDR2 from the germline V gene are SGHDT and YYEEEE. The CDR3 consists of 16 residues. The ends were cut back, 4 bases at V and 0 bases at J, with 16 bases in the middle. As DNA, the CDR3 is TGTGCCAGCAGCCCCACCTTGGGAGGAGCTAACTATGGCTACACCTTC. Translated, it gives CASSPTLGGANYGYTF.

This clone was detected once. The chain links TRBV7-8 to TRBJ1-3, with 7 positions matching TRBD1. This CDR3 has 18 amino acids. The V gene end was trimmed by 4 bases and the J gene end by 0 bases; junction bases not matched to a gene: 12. CDR1 and CDR2 (germline): SGHVS, FQNEAQ. The CDR3 nucleotides read TGTGCCAGCAGCTCCGGGACAGATATAAAGCCCTCTGGAAACACCATATATTTT. Protein: CASSSGTDIKPSGNTIYF.

This clone was found a few times. CDR3 DNA: TGCGCCAGCAGCTTCCAGGGAAACCAAGAGACCCAGTACTTC. This translates into CASSFQGNQETQYF. The rearrangement links TRBV5-1 to TRBJ2-5; D is possibly TRBD1 (5 bases). This CDR3 comprises 14 residues. Trimming left V 2 bases short and J 0 bases short, with 8 bases between. Germline CDR1 SGHRS, CDR2 YFSETQ.

The J gene is TRBJ2-3, the V gene TRBV28, with D tentatively TRBD2 (5 bases). There are 15 residues in the CDR3. Trimming took 2 bases from V and 1 from J, leaving 10 bases between them. The V gene's germline CDR1 is MDHEN and CDR2 SYDVKM. In nucleotides, the CDR3 is TGTGCCAGCAGTTTAGCGCGGGCCGGCACAGATACGCAGTATTTT. Translated, it gives CASSLARAGTDTQYF.